Below, 15 T cell receptor beta chains from the same sample are listed, as sequenced in a study of shared clonotypes between healthy human individuals. TCRdb's copy holds only in-frame clones and misses some; the assay was immunoSEQ multiplex PCR. Of some 2,000,000 clones listed, around 95% are singletons. Sequenced sample: naive CD4+ T cells sorted from blood. The subset: CD45RA+ positively selected. These receptors originate from a man younger than 30 in good health.

The V gene is TRBV5-6, the J gene TRBJ1-2; 12 bases are shared with TRBD1. The germline CDR1 and CDR2 sequences are SGHDT and YYEEEE. The CDR3 runs 15 residues. With V trimmed by 5 bases and J by 8 bases, 10 bases remained unmatched. CDR3 amino acids: CASRTGTGGAWGYTF. The CDR3, as DNA: TGTGCCAGCAGGACTGGGACAGGGGGCGCTTGGGGCTACACCTTC.

The chain recombines TRBV9 with TRBJ2-3; D unresolved. The length of the CDR3 is 15 residues. CDR1 and CDR2 from the germline V gene are SGDLS and YYNGEE. Trimming removed 4 bases from V and 0 bases from J, with 12 bases in between. CDR3 loop: CASSPEVTSTDTQYF. The CDR3 coding sequence is TGTGCCAGCAGCCCAGAGGTGACTAGCACAGATACGCAGTATTTT. The entire variable domain, with the rest obtained from reference TRBV9 and TRBJ2-3, is as follows: DSGVTQTPKHLITATGQRVTLRCSPRSGDLSVYWYQQSLDQGLQFLIQYYNGEERAKGNILERFSAQQFPDLHSELNLSSLELGDSALYFCASSPEVTSTDTQYFGPGTRLTVL.

The chain combines TRBV14 with TRBJ1-4; 7 nucleotides match TRBD1. This CDR3 contains 16 residues. V lost 1 base, J lost 8 bases, and 10 bases stayed unmatched. CDR1 and CDR2 (germline): SGHDN, FVKESK. In DNA, the CDR3 is TGTGCCAGCAGCCAAGCTCGGGGGGGACAGTTCGAAAAACTGTTTTTT. It is translated as CASSQARGGQFEKLFF.

Remarks on this clone: Other nucleotide sequences from this sample produce the same CDR3. CDR3 nucleotides: TGTGCCAGCAGTGTGGCAAGCTCCTATAATTCACCCCTCCACTTT. Encoded protein: CASSVASSYNSPLHF. This chain connects TRBV2 to TRBJ1-6, with no clear D. Per germline, CDR1 SNHLY and CDR2 FYNNEI. The CDR3 spans 15 residues. The V end was cut by 4 bases, the J end by 0 bases, with 7 bases between.

This chain links TRBV29-1 with TRBJ2-7; 8 bases are shared with TRBD2. Germline CDR1 SQVTM, CDR2 ANQGSEA. The CDR3 is 13 amino acids. V lost 7 bases and J lost 5; bases outside the gene matches: 10. DNA of the CDR3: TGCAGCGCCGCTAGGACTAGCTCAGACGAGCAGTACTTC. This gives the protein CSAARTSSDEQYF.

The genes are TRBV10-3 and TRBJ1-3; D ambiguous. Germline-derived CDR1 and CDR2 are ENHRY and SYGVKD. V lost 1 base to trimming and J lost 0 bases, with 4 bases between them. This CDR3 comprises 14 residues. This chain's CDR3 is CAISEFSSGNTIYF. In DNA, the CDR3 is TGTGCCATCAGTGAGTTCAGCTCTGGAAACACCATATATTTT.

This clone was observed a few times. This sample includes further DNA sequences coding for the same CDR3. This rearrangement joins TRBV30 to TRBJ1-3, with D uncertain. The V and J ends lost 0 bases and 1 base respectively, with 1 base between them. This CDR3 is 12 amino acids long. Looked up from germline, CDR1 is GTSNPN and CDR2 is SVGIG (reference sequence). CDR3 in DNA: TGTGCCTGGAGTGTGTCTGGAAACACCATATATTTT. This codes for CAWSVSGNTIYF.

The rearrangement links TRBV5-1 to TRBJ1-2; D may be TRBD1 (5 bases). CDR1 is SGHRS, CDR2 YFSETQ, per germline. V lost 4 bases to trimming and J lost 0 bases, with 13 bases between them. This CDR3 contains 15 residues. CDR3 region: CASSPLGGANYGYTF. The CDR3 region has the DNA TGCGCCAGCAGCCCCCTGGGAGGGGCTAACTATGGCTACACCTTC.

A word on this clone: Other DNA sequences in this specimen translate into the identical CDR3. This chain joins TRBV6-5 and TRBJ1-2; D gene uncertain. The germline V gene encodes CDR1 MNHEY and CDR2 SVGAGI. The V end lost 5 bases, the J end lost 3 bases, and 10 bases lay between the germline ends. The CDR3 is made up of 13 amino acids. The CDR3: CASSRGRDYGYTF. In DNA, the CDR3 is TGTGCCAGCAGTCGAGGACGGGACTATGGCTACACCTTC.

CDR3 sequence: CASRGVGETQYF. CDR3 DNA sequence: TGCGCCAGCCGAGGGGTGGGGGAGACCCAGTACTTC. The chain is built from TRBV5-1 and TRBJ2-5; D possibly uses TRBD1 or TRBD2 (5 bases each). V was pared by 7 bases and J by 5 bases, with 12 bases between. This CDR3 is 12 amino acids long. Looked up from germline, CDR1 is SGHRS and CDR2 is YFSETQ.

The DNA for the CDR3 is TGTGCCAGCTCTGTGACAGGCCCCCGGGGAAGCAATCAGCCCCAGCATTTT. Its translation is CASSVTGPRGSNQPQHF. The rearrangement joins TRBV21-1 to TRBJ1-5; TRBD1, the D gene given by the table, was not confirmed from the DNA. TRBV21-1 is given as a pseudogene. This CDR3 comprises 17 residues.

The chain recombines TRBV27 with TRBJ1-1; D gene ambiguous. In germline, CDR1 is MNHEY, CDR2 SMNVEV (reference sequence). CDR3 length: 14 amino acids. V was cut by 3 bases and J by 7 bases, with 15 bases left in between. CDR3 sequence (DNA): TGTGCCAGCAGTTTTGGGCAGGCGCCCTATGAAGCTTTCTTT. Translated: CASSFGQAPYEAFF.

The chain combines TRBV5-1 with TRBJ1-4, with D maybe TRBD1 (6 bases). Germline V gene sequence: CDR1 SGHRS, CDR2 YFSETQ. This CDR3 is built from 14 residues. V was trimmed by 0 bases and J by 7 bases, leaving 10 bases between them. In DNA form, the CDR3 reads TGCGCCAGCAGCTTGGGGGGGCTGGTTGAAAAACTGTTTTTT. Amino acid sequence: CASSLGGLVEKLFF.

CDR3 sequence reads: CASSLGVVAGGKNTGELFF. CDR3 bases: TGTGCCAGCAGCCTAGGGGTTGTAGCGGGAGGGAAGAACACCGGGGAGCTGTTTTTT. The V gene is TRBV9, the J gene TRBJ2-2; 11 nucleotides match TRBD2. This CDR3 has 19 amino acids. The V gene's germline CDR1 is SGDLS and CDR2 YYNGEE. Unmatched junction bases numbered 12, after V lost 4 bases and J lost 1 base.

The chain is built from TRBV7-2 and TRBJ1-6, with TRBD1 matching 8 bases. The CDR3 is made up of 16 amino acids. Germline V lookup: CDR1 SGHTA, CDR2 FQGNSA. V lost 1 base, J lost 10 bases, and 9 bases stayed unmatched. The CDR3 is CASSLERTGTRSPLHF. DNA for the CDR3: TGTGCCAGCAGCTTAGAGAGGACAGGGACACGCTCACCCCTCCACTTT.